The clone carrying this T cell receptor (beta chain) was detected only a few times. The antigen is not known. Germline and junction disagree at one end, which may indicate a read error. A single record per CDR3 protein comes from TCRdb applying MiXCR to the 5' RACE reads. Of roughly 370,000 distinct CDR3 sequences listed, about 16% are singletons. CDR1 and CDR2 from the germline V gene are MDHEN and SYDVKM. The CDR3 spans 13 residues. The data derive from a study of T-cell memory formation after mild COVID-19. Study-wide context: TCR clusters were mostly donor specific.

Points from the study as a whole: CD8+ contracting clones occupied EMRA, while CD4+ ones occupied mainly CM and EM. There was no confirmation that second-wave clones peaking on day 37 were SARS-CoV-2 specific. Detection of some responders pre-infection suggested pre-existing cross-reactive memory T cells participated.

The TCR comes from a man between 18 and 29 years old who had mild COVID-19 (a few samples of this study predate the infection). Cell type and time point are not known. The chain is built from TRBV28 and TRBJ2-3; D possibly corresponds to TRBD1 (7 bases). Sequencing was performed on PBMCs or a T cell subset sorted from them (not recorded which). CDR3 DNA sequence: TGTGCCGGCAGGGGGGTATCCACAGATACGCAGTATTTT. Translated, it gives CAGRGVSTDTQYF.